The entry that follows covers one T cell receptor (beta chain) sequence. The target antigen is unknown. This specimen comes from a study of OX40 agonist ivuxolimab in advanced cancers. On the study more broadly: The dose-escalation group included hepatocellular carcinoma, melanoma, renal cell carcinoma and head and neck cancer.

From germline, CDR1 is SGHRS and CDR2 YFSETQ. The CDR3 has 14 amino acids. V dropped 5 bases and J dropped 8; count of bases not matched to a gene: 7. The method was immunoSEQ multiplex PCR; TCRdb's version includes in-frame clones alone and lacks a portion of them. In the table there are around 95,000 clones, 85% to 95% of which are singletons. The study, taken as a whole, reports: More expanded clones were seen, on average, in CD8+ T cells than in CD4+. Partly responding patients at 0.1-3.0 mg/kg showed some of the smallest clonal expansion.

This sequence originates from an adult with an advanced solid tumor such as melanoma, head and neck, liver or kidney cancer. The starting material was CD4+ or CD8+ T cells sorted from blood, obtained in a trial of the OX40 agonist ivuxolimab. The V gene is TRBV5-1, the J gene TRBJ2-1; 10 bases agree with TRBD2. The CDR3 region has the DNA TGCGCCAGCAGAGTGTTAGCGGGAGGCGATGAGCAGTTCTTC. It specifies CASRVLAGGDEQFF. The variable domain in full, completed from reference TRBV5-1 and TRBJ2-1, reads KAGVTQTPRYLIKTRGQQVTLSCSPISGHRSVSWYQQTPGQGLQFLFEYFSETQRNKGNFPGRFSGRQFSNSRSEMNVSTLELGDSALYLCASRVLAGGDEQFFGPGTRLTVL.